The clone carrying this T cell receptor beta chain was observed a few times. The target antigen is unknown. Unique molecular identifiers featured in each of the TCR beta cDNA libraries. When about 1 to 11 million T cells were used, they gave 500,000 or so cDNA molecules. TCRdb ran MiXCR on the PCR reads and lists one entry per CDR3 protein. The sample lists some 260,000 distinct CDR3 sequences, less than 40% seen once, with around 5.2% in the top ten. The data belong to a study of post-analysis software for immune sequencing data. Study results and limitations: A significant reduction in normalized Chao1 diversity was observed in multiple sclerosis patients versus controls. Samples from a shared batch, those prepared together, strongly co-clustered by F measure. In patients, TRBV5-6, TRBV5-1 and TRBV20-1 belonged to five TRBV segments found more frequently than in controls.

Germline-derived CDR1 and CDR2 are SGHTA and FQGNSA. The J segment lost 5 bases and the V segment lost 2 bases, leaving 13 bases of the junction unmatched. CDR3 length: 17 amino acids. Sequencing was carried out using blood. The chain uses TRBV7-2 and TRBJ1-1; 8 nucleotides match TRBD1. This sequence originates from a girl aged 5-17 years with multiple sclerosis. The CDR3 bases are TGTGCCAGCAGCTTACGGACAGGGCGCGCGGTGAGGACTGAAGCTTTCTTT. Translating gives CASSLRTGRAVRTEAFF.